This T cell receptor beta chain derives from a study of T cell clonality in common variable immunodeficiency. Germline values: CDR1 SGHTA, CDR2 FQGNSA. CDR3 size: 16 residues. J lost 3 bases, V lost 0 bases, and 7 bases had no gene match. Sequencing input was equivalent genomic DNA from CVID and controls. The table came from immunoSEQ multiplex PCR; TCRdb's copy has only in-frame clones and leaves some out. The data show about 40,000 clones, with none appearing a single time. Concerning this clone itself: Its specificity is not known. The read gets to within 3 residues of the CDR3 end, and the germline J gene fills in the rest.

Regarding the study as a whole: Patient heterogeneity in the CVID cohort limited correlations between repertoire features and clinical complications.

The TCR was taken from a person aged 18 to 70 in good health. This chain connects TRBV7-2 to TRBJ2-7; 8 bases align to TRBD2. Material: peripheral blood mononuclear cells. The CDR3 region is CASSLAPAGVLYEQYF. The covered CDR3 bases are TGTGCCAGCAGCTTAGCCCCAGCGGGAGTCCTCTACGAG.